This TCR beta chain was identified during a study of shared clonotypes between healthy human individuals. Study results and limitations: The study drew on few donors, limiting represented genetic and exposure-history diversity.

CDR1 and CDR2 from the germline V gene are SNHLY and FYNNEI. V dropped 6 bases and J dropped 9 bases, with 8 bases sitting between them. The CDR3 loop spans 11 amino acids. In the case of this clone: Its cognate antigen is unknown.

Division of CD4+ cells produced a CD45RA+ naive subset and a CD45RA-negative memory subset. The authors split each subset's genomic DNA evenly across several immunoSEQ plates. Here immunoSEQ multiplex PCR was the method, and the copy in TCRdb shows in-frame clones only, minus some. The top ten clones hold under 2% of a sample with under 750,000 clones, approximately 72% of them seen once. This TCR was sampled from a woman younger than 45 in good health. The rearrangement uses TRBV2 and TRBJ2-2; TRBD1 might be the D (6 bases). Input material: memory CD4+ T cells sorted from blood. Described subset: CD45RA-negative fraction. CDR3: CASSRDRELFF. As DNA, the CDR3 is TGTGCCAGCAGCCGGGACAGGGAGCTGTTTTTT.